Below, 29 T cell receptor beta chains from the same sample are listed, as sequenced in a study of lymphopenia after photon versus proton radiotherapy. Sequenced by immunoSEQ multiplex PCR; TCRdb stores in-frame clones only, minus some. Of tens of thousands of clones in the sample, around 84% were seen once. The sequences come from peripheral blood, collected from a patient treated with proton-based radiotherapy. The receptors here all came from a woman between 70 and 85 years old with pancreatic cancer. Some clones in this sample may be carry-over from other donors' samples.

The chain uses TRBV11-2 and TRBJ1-1, with a possible D match to TRBD1 (5 bases). V was clipped by 7 bases and J by 1 base, with 13 bases between them. This CDR3 spans 14 amino acids. Germline CDR1 reads SGHAT; CDR2 reads FQNNGV. CDR3 amino acids: CASTPGTENTEAFF. The CDR3 coding sequence is TGTGCCAGCACCCCGGGGACGGAGAACACTGAAGCTTTCTTT.

This chain joins TRBV10-3 and TRBJ1-6; the D gene is possibly TRBD1 (5 bases). The germline V gene encodes CDR1 ENHRY and CDR2 SYGVKD. V was pared by 10 bases and J by 7 bases, with 26 bases between. The CDR3 totals 17 residues. The CDR3 reads CATQEGTPSSLNSPLHF. The CDR3 DNA follows: TGTGCCACCCAGGAAGGGACCCCTTCGTCGTTGAATTCACCCCTCCACTTT.

This rearrangement joins TRBV6-1 to TRBJ2-5; D is perhaps TRBD2 (6 bases). Gene TRBJ2-7 matches the end of the DNA better, so the J call may be wrong. The CDR3 length is 14 residues. CDR1 and CDR2 (germline): MNHNS, SASEGT. Written as DNA, the CDR3 is TGTGCCAGCAATGGACGGGAGCGAGGAAACGAGCAGTACTTC. Translated, it gives CASNGRERGNEQYF.

The rearrangement joins TRBV4-3 to TRBJ1-2, with TRBD1 matching 10 bases. Looked up from germline, CDR1 is LGHNA and CDR2 is YSLEER. This CDR3 is built from 15 residues. Trimming at V came to 1 base and at J to 7 bases, leaving 6 bases not matched to a gene. The CDR3, as DNA: TGCGCCAGCAGCCAAGTCGACAGGGGGCTCGGTGGCTACACCTTC. Its translation is CASSQVDRGLGGYTF.

This clone was seen once. The V and J genes are TRBV30 and TRBJ1-1; 9 bases agree with TRBD1. Germline values: CDR1 GTSNPN, CDR2 SVGIG (reference sequence). CDR3 size: 13 residues. V was clipped by 5 bases and J by 5 bases; unmatched bases: 6. CDR3 nucleotides: TGTGCCTGGTCGGGACAGGGTGGAACTGAAGCTTTCTTT. Translated, it gives CAWSGQGGTEAFF. The variable domain in full, with the rest retrieved from reference TRBV30 and TRBJ1-1, is SQTIHQWPATLVQPVGSPLSLECTVEGTSNPNLYWYRQAAGRGLQLLFYSVGIGQISSEVPQNLSASRPQDRQFILSSKKLLLSDSGFYLCAWSGQGGTEAFFGQGTRLTVV.

The gene calls are TRBV18 and TRBJ1-3; D gene ambiguous. CDR1 and CDR2 from the germline V gene are KGHSH and LQKENI. The CDR3 length is 17 residues. Trimming stripped 0 bases from V and 0 bases from J, with 12 bases between. CDR3 sequence reads: CASSPPLVGVSGNTIYF. The CDR3 DNA sequence: TGTGCCAGCTCACCACCCCTGGTGGGCGTCTCTGGAAACACCATATATTTT.

This chain connects TRBV10-2 to TRBJ1-5; D remains ambiguous. Trimming pared 2 bases from V and 5 bases from J, leaving 16 bases between. Germline V CDR1 and CDR2: WSHSY, SAAADI. This CDR3 is built from 16 residues. The DNA of the CDR3 is TGCGCCAGCAGTGAGGGGCTAGGGTTTGGTGATCAGCCCCAGCATTTT. This encodes CASSEGLGFGDQPQHF.

The chain employs TRBV18 and TRBJ2-5; D is undetermined. There are 15 residues in the CDR3. CDR1 and CDR2 (germline): KGHSH, LQKENI. Trimming shortened V by 2 bases and J by 5 bases, and 15 bases separated the two germline ends. CDR3 region: CASSPFEGLLETQYF. The CDR3 DNA is TGTGCCAGCTCACCATTTGAAGGTCTGTTGGAGACCCAGTACTTC.

CDR3 loop: CASSLVGATSGTNNEQFF. The CDR3 DNA sequence: TGTGCCAGCAGCTTAGTGGGGGCAACTAGCGGGACAAACAATGAGCAGTTCTTC. V gene TRBV7-8 combines with J gene TRBJ2-1, with TRBD2 identical over 10 bases. V lost 1 base to trimming and J lost 5 bases; unmatched junction nucleotides: 11. Germline loops: CDR1 SGHVS, CDR2 FQNEAQ. The CDR3 sequence is 18 residues long.

This chain's CDR3 is CASTGQGATGYTF. The CDR3 DNA is TGTGCCAGCACAGGACAGGGGGCAACCGGCTACACCTTC. The chain joins TRBV2 to TRBJ1-2, with TRBD1 matching over 11 bases. CDR3 length equals 13 residues. Germline CDR1 reads SNHLY; CDR2 reads FYNNEI. V lost 7 bases and J lost 8; bases outside the gene matches: 6.

The chain joins TRBV5-1 to TRBJ2-7, with D perhaps TRBD1 or TRBD2 (5 bases each). Trimming took off 5 bases at V and 1 base at J, with 10 bases between the two ends. The CDR3 contains 13 residues. The germline V gene has CDR1 SGHRS and CDR2 YFSETQ. In DNA, the CDR3 is TGCGCCAGCAGTCGGGACGGGTCCTACGAGCAGTACTTC. Translated: CASSRDGSYEQYF.

The V gene is TRBV18, the J gene TRBJ1-4; D unresolved. Trimming pared 3 bases from V and 8 bases from J, leaving 10 bases between. CDR1 and CDR2 (germline): KGHSH, LQKENI. The CDR3 is made up of 13 amino acids. CDR3 coding DNA: TGTGCCAGCTCACCGGGATTAGAGGAAAAACTGTTTTTT. Residues: CASSPGLEEKLFF.

This chain links TRBV28 with TRBJ1-1; no clear D. The ends were cut back, 5 bases at V and 1 base at J, with 14 bases in the middle. Per the germline V gene, CDR1 is MDHEN and CDR2 is SYDVKM. The CDR3 is 15 amino acids. DNA of the CDR3: TGTGCCAGCAGTGCCAACCCTCCACAGAACACTGAAGCTTTCTTT. Amino acid sequence: CASSANPPQNTEAFF.

The chain is built from TRBV5-1 and TRBJ2-3; 7 bases align to TRBD2. J lost 0 bases, V lost 0 bases, and 1 base had no gene match. This CDR3 has 15 amino acids. Germline V gene lookup returns CDR1 SGHRS and CDR2 YFSETQ. CDR3 sequence: CASSLVSGSTDTQYF. The DNA of the CDR3 is TGCGCCAGCAGCTTGGTTAGCGGGAGCACAGATACGCAGTATTTT.

The rearrangement joins TRBV29-1 to TRBJ2-3, with 11 bases that match TRBD1. The V segment lost 6 bases and the J segment 0 bases; nucleotides outside the gene matches: 17. The germline CDR1 and CDR2 sequences are SQVTM and ANQGSEA. This CDR3 is 19 amino acids long. This CDR3 reads CSVPPGQGDLKASTDTQYF. The CDR3 DNA follows: TGCAGCGTCCCTCCGGGACAGGGGGACCTTAAGGCTAGCACAGATACGCAGTATTTT.

The chain has TRBV5-4 and TRBJ1-2, with 9 bases identical to TRBD1. Germline loops: CDR1 SGHNT, CDR2 YYREEE (reference sequence). With V trimmed by 4 bases and J by 8 bases, 6 bases remained unmatched. The CDR3 has 13 amino acids. This CDR3 reads CASSSTGTGGYTF. CDR3 DNA sequence: TGTGCCAGCAGCAGTACCGGGACAGGGGGCTACACCTTC.

The rearrangement joins TRBV5-1 to TRBJ1-4; the D gene is possibly TRBD1 (5 bases). The length of the CDR3 is 17 residues. V was clipped by 1 base and J by 0 bases, with 13 bases between them. CDR1 and CDR2 from the germline V gene are SGHRS and YFSETQ. The CDR3 DNA sequence: TGCGCCAGCAGCTTGAGGCAGGGCTTTACAACTAATGAAAAACTGTTTTTT. It yields the protein CASSLRQGFTTNEKLFF.

V gene TRBV30 combines with J gene TRBJ1-4; TRBD1 matches at 8 bases. The CDR3 totals 15 residues. Losses at the gene ends were 2 bases for V and 2 bases for J; bases not matched to a gene: 4. The germline gives CDR1 GTSNPN, CDR2 SVGIG (reference sequence). The CDR3 here is CAWSYRTGTNEKLFF. The CDR3 nucleotides read TGTGCCTGGAGTTACCGGACAGGGACTAATGAAAAACTGTTTTTT.

The rearrangement links TRBV11-2 to TRBJ2-1, with TRBD2 matching 12 bases. CDR1 is SGHAT and CDR2 is FQNNGV in the germline V gene. V shed 5 bases and J 5 bases; nucleotides not matched to a gene: 4. The CDR3 has 15 residues. The CDR3 here is CASSATSGRNNEQFF. Here the CDR3 DNA reads TGTGCCAGCAGCGCGACTAGCGGGAGAAACAATGAGCAGTTCTTC.

The chain combines TRBV27 with TRBJ1-6; the D is unclear. V was trimmed by 6 bases and J by 4 bases, leaving 7 bases between them. The germline gives CDR1 MNHEY, CDR2 SMNVEV (reference sequence). CDR3 length: 13 residues. The CDR3 nucleotides are TGTGCCAGCAGCCACGGGTATAATTCACCCCTCCACTTT. It translates to CASSHGYNSPLHF.

The chain couples TRBV5-1 to TRBJ2-7, with D perhaps given as TRBD1 or TRBD2 (5 bases each). The CDR3 extends over 14 amino acids. Germline assignment: CDR1 SGHRS and CDR2 YFSETQ. Trimming pared 5 bases from V and 4 bases from J, leaving 16 bases between. Here the CDR3 DNA reads TGCGCCAGCAGGCAACGGGGCAGAGAATACGAGCAGTACTTC. Translated, it gives CASRQRGREYEQYF.

The chain combines TRBV6-6 with TRBJ1-5; D gene uncertain. The germline V and J ends were trimmed by 2 bases and 0 bases, with 5 bases remaining between them. The CDR3 runs 14 residues. CDR1 and CDR2 (germline): MNHNY, SVGAGI (reference sequence). CDR3 loop: CASSYTDSNQPQHF. DNA of the CDR3: TGTGCCAGCAGTTACACAGATAGCAATCAGCCCCAGCATTTT.

The J gene is TRBJ2-2, the V gene TRBV19, with a possible D match to TRBD2 (6 bases). Germline V gene data show CDR1 as LNHDA and CDR2 as SQIVND (reference sequence). Between the trimmed V and J ends, which lost 4 bases and 1 base, there was a span of 10 bases. The CDR3 is 15 amino acids. The CDR3 reads CASSTGAGNTGELFF. DNA for the CDR3: TGTGCCAGTAGTACGGGAGCAGGGAACACCGGGGAGCTGTTTTTT.

The genes are TRBV27 and TRBJ2-7; the D is unclear. This CDR3 has 15 residues. Trimming left V 0 bases short and J 2 bases short, with 11 bases between. Germline V gene lookup returns CDR1 MNHEY and CDR2 SMNVEV (reference sequence). The CDR3 DNA reads as TGTGCCAGCAGTTTATCGGTACTTCAAGCCTACGAGCAGTACTTC. This translates into CASSLSVLQAYEQYF.

The V and J genes are TRBV4-2 and TRBJ2-3; TRBD2 agrees at 8 bases. This CDR3 has 16 residues. Germline V gene lookup returns CDR1 LGHNA and CDR2 YNFKEQ. V shed 0 bases and J 5 bases; nucleotides not matched to a gene: 7. The DNA of the CDR3 is TGTGCCAGCAGCCAAGATAGAGCGGGAGCAGGAGATACGCAGTATTTT. Translating gives CASSQDRAGAGDTQYF.

The genes are TRBV5-4 and TRBJ1-2; D is unclear. This CDR3 is 14 amino acids long. Trimming stripped 4 bases from V and 4 bases from J, with 14 bases between. CDR1 is SGHNT, CDR2 YYREEE, per germline (reference sequence). This CDR3 is CASSEPPSIYGYTF. The CDR3 region has the DNA TGTGCCAGCAGCGAGCCCCCATCAATCTATGGCTACACCTTC.

The V call is TRBV30, the J call TRBJ1-3, with D possibly matching TRBD1 (5 bases). The V gene's germline CDR1 is GTSNPN and CDR2 SVGIG (reference sequence). Trimming stripped 2 bases from V and 0 bases from J, with 8 bases between. The CDR3 has 14 residues. The CDR3 loop reads CAWSRRGSGNTIYF. The CDR3 coding sequence is TGTGCCTGGAGTAGGAGGGGCTCTGGAAACACCATATATTTT.

The chain joins TRBV4-3 to TRBJ1-2, with no clear D. Per the germline V gene, CDR1 is LGHNA and CDR2 is YSLEER. Trimming removed 0 bases at V and 0 bases at J, with 14 bases between. The CDR3 consists of 17 residues. The CDR3 DNA follows: TGCGCCAGCAGCCAAGATAGTGGCATTACTTCTAACTATGGCTACACCTTC. Translated, it gives CASSQDSGITSNYGYTF.

This chain joins TRBV28 and TRBJ2-7; D uncertain. Germline-derived CDR1 and CDR2 are MDHEN and SYDVKM. V dropped 7 bases and J dropped 0 bases, with 16 bases sitting between them. This CDR3 comprises 15 residues. This CDR3 is CASTASDGFSYEQYF. In DNA, the CDR3 is TGTGCCAGCACCGCCTCGGACGGATTCTCCTACGAGCAGTACTTC.